This TCR beta chain was identified in a study of blood T cell repertoires in COVID-19. Overall study: Sites in the United States, Italy and Spain provided acute and convalescent COVID-19 samples. The analysed material was cDNA or gDNA that came from T cells, B-cell-depleted T cells, or PBMCs.

This clone was seen only a few times. Seattle-derived patients entered the study during active infection and were followed longitudinally. V shed 3 bases and J shed 9 bases, with 24 bases lying between them. This CDR3 contains 17 residues. From germline, CDR1 is SGHTA and CDR2 FQGNSA. As handled by the study authors: It was from reference gene primer amplification that nucleated cell counts were estimated. Libraries were prepared by immunoSEQ multiplex PCR; TCRdb keeps only in-frame clonotypes and omits some of them. The DNA was the basis for D and trimming; V, J and clone size are from that table. In the table there are 200,000 to 250,000 clones, around nine tenths of which are singletons.

V is TRBV7-2 and J is TRBJ2-1; a weak D match, TRBD2 (7 bases). The clonotype comes from a man in his fifties or sixties with COVID-19, enrolled during active disease. Source material: peripheral blood. CDR3 loop: CASSFRHFGGGGAEQFF. CDR3 nucleotide sequence: TGTGCCAGCAGCTTCCGACATTTCGGGGGAGGGGGAGCTGAGCAGTTCTTC.